Here is one T cell receptor (beta chain) with its context. The length of the CDR3 is 16 residues. Germline CDR1 is MNHEY and CDR2 is SMNVEV (reference sequence). V was pared by 5 bases and J by 8 bases, with 10 bases of the junction left unmatched. Measured with immunoSEQ multiplex PCR; TCRdb has only the in-frame clones, and not every one. In the table there are 100,000 to 140,000 clones, 65% to 80% of which are singletons. The entry originates in a study of blood T cell repertoires in COVID-19. Study details: PBMCs, B-cell-depleted T cells, or T cells provided the cDNA or gDNA that made up the material.

Sequencing was performed on peripheral blood. The V gene is TRBV27, the J gene TRBJ1-6, with 9 nucleotides matching TRBD1. This sequence originates from a man in his 70s with acute or convalescent COVID-19. This CDR3 reads CASSAGTGFRDSPLHF. CDR3 DNA sequence: TGTGCCAGCAGTGCCGGGACAGGGTTTAGAGATTCACCCCTCCACTTT.